Following are 6 T cell receptor beta chains from one sample sequenced in a study of tumor-infiltrating lymphocytes in primary liver carcinoma. Germline DNA was also extracted, while the blood RNA originated from unsorted whole blood. Total RNA (around 500 ng) served as template for TCR beta cDNA synthesis primed by a constant-region primer. A slightly modified ARM-PCR protocol with three nested multiplex PCR rounds produced these TCR beta libraries. PCR rounds one and two used TRBV1-TRBV30 forward primers with a C-beta reverse primer for 10 cycles each. From the multiplex PCR reads, TCRdb called clonotypes with MiXCR, one entry per CDR3 protein. The table includes hundreds of thousands of distinct CDR3 sequences, approximately 58% detected once. Sequencing used peripheral blood. All receptors derive from a young woman with primary liver carcinoma and hepatitis B virus infection.

The gene calls are TRBV29-1 and TRBJ1-1; 9 bases fit TRBD1. CDR1 is SQVTM, CDR2 ANQGSEA, per germline. This CDR3 region has 13 residues. The CDR3 DNA is TGCTGCGGATCTACAGGGGGCTGTCCTGAAGCTTTCTTT. Its protein is CCGSTGGCPEAFF.

There are many counts of this clonotype. The V gene is TRBV6-2 or TRBV6-3, the J gene TRBJ1-3; the match to TRBD1 covers 8 bases. The CDR3 extends over 16 amino acids. From germline, CDR1 is MNHEY and CDR2 SVGEGT. V gave up 6 bases and J gave up 0 bases; unmatched junction bases: 7. The CDR3 DNA is TGTGCCAGCAGGAAGGCAGGGGGCGTCTCTGGAAACACCATATATTTT. Translation gives CASRKAGGVSGNTIYF.

Comment on this clonotype: With a much larger clone just one base away, this may be a read error. The chain's CDR3 is CANRPKDLGMTDTQYF. CDR3 coding DNA: TGTGCCAACAGACCAAAAGATCTCGGGATGACAGATACGCAGTATTTT. V and J are TRBV11-3 and TRBJ2-3, with D perhaps matching TRBD2 (5 bases). Germline V gene data show CDR1 as SGHNT and CDR2 as YENEEA. Trimming left V 10 bases short and J 3 bases short, with 23 bases between. The CDR3 is 16 residues long.

The CDR3 coding sequence is TGTGCCAGCAGTCGAACTATCAAGGGCCTCTACGAGCAGTACTTC. The encoded protein is CASSRTIKGLYEQYF. The chain carries TRBV6-2 or TRBV6-3 and TRBJ2-7; D is unresolved. V was trimmed by 5 bases and J by 3 bases, leaving 17 bases between them. The CDR3 runs to 15 residues. The germline CDR1 and CDR2 sequences are MNHEY and SVGEGT.

Remarks on this clonotype: This CDR3 fails to terminate in the conserved phenylalanine or tryptophan, so it likely reflects a read error. The genes are TRBV12-3 or TRBV12-4 and TRBJ1-6, with D uncertain. The CDR3 totals 15 residues. Trimming stripped 0 bases from V and 7 bases from J, with 10 bases between. The CDR3 protein is CASSLATGMNSPLHL. The CDR3 region has the DNA TGTGCCAGCAGTTTAGCAACGGGGATGAATTCACCCCTCCACCTT.

The V call is TRBV11-3, the J call TRBJ2-2; TRBD1 matches 11 bases. This CDR3 spans 18 amino acids. CDR1 and CDR2 from the germline V gene are SGHNT and YENEEA. CDR3 coding DNA: TGTGCTATCAGTTTCGAACCTTGGACAGGGGGCTCCACCGGGGAGCTGTTTTTT. Translated, it gives CAISFEPWTGGSTGELFF.